This T cell receptor beta chain was recovered during a study of blood T cell repertoires in COVID-19. The wider study: Acute-phase and convalescent COVID-19 samples originated in the United States, Italy and Spain. T cells, B-cell-depleted T cells, or PBMCs supplied cDNA or gDNA.

The CDR3 is 18 residues long. V shed 5 bases, J shed 3 bases, and the junction held 12 bases outside the gene matches. Germline V gene lookup returns CDR1 MNHEY and CDR2 SMNVEV (reference sequence). Assay used: immunoSEQ multiplex PCR; TCRdb lists only in-frame clones, some missing. The sample lists about 74,000 clones, more than 70% occurring once. Input material: peripheral blood. This TCR derives from a man in his 70s with active or convalescent COVID-19. This chain joins TRBV27 and TRBJ2-1, with 11 nucleotides matching TRBD2. The CDR3 spells CASSVVAGGLSNYNEQFF. CDR3 nucleotides: TGTGCCAGCAGTGTGGTAGCGGGGGGGCTGTCCAACTACAATGAGCAGTTCTTC.